These 20 T cell receptor beta chains were all obtained from the same sample, sequenced in a study of blood T cell repertoires in COVID-19. Sequencing was performed with immunoSEQ multiplex PCR; in TCRdb, only in-frame clones are kept and a portion is missing. The sample shows some 140,000 clones, about 76% of them seen only once. Sequences were obtained from peripheral blood. The receptors shown here come from a man older than 75 with acute or convalescent COVID-19.

The V gene is TRBV11-2, the J gene TRBJ1-1; no firm D call. CDR3 length: 14 residues. Germline values: CDR1 SGHAT, CDR2 FQNNGV. The ends were cut back, 0 bases at V and 4 bases at J, with 9 bases in the middle. The CDR3 here is CASSLERMITEAFF. As DNA, the CDR3 is TGTGCCAGCAGCTTAGAGCGAATGATCACTGAAGCTTTCTTT.

This sequence joins TRBV30 and TRBJ1-6, with a weak D call TRBD1 (5 bases). Germline values: CDR1 GTSNPN, CDR2 SVGIG (reference sequence). The CDR3 contains 13 residues. V lost 1 base and J 6 bases, leaving 7 bases between the germline ends. This CDR3 reads CAWSDQGNSPLHF. CDR3 DNA sequence: TGTGCCTGGAGTGACCAGGGTAATTCACCCCTCCACTTT.

The chain joins TRBV27 to TRBJ1-2; a weak D match, TRBD1 (6 bases). Germline lookup yields CDR1 MNHEY and CDR2 SMNVEV (reference sequence). Between the trimmed V and J ends, which lost 6 bases and 4 bases, there was a span of 18 bases. CDR3 length equals 15 residues. CDR3 DNA sequence: TGTGCCAGCAGCCCCCTTGGACAGTTTCCCTATGGCTACACCTTC. This translates into CASSPLGQFPYGYTF.

The chain recombines TRBV29-1 with TRBJ2-3; D not certain. The V end was cut by 5 bases, the J end by 1 base, with 4 bases between. Germline lookup yields CDR1 SQVTM and CDR2 ANQGSEA. This CDR3 has 11 residues. The CDR3 is CSVTRTDTQYF. As DNA, the CDR3 is TGCAGCGTTACACGCACAGATACGCAGTATTTT.

This clone was recorded only once. This chain links TRBV7-2 with TRBJ2-5; a possible D gene is TRBD2 (5 bases). This CDR3 is built from 19 residues. V was cut by 4 bases and J by 0 bases, with 24 bases left in between. Germline V CDR1 and CDR2: SGHTA, FQGNSA. The CDR3 protein is CASSSGVGLPGVHQETQYF. As DNA, the CDR3 is TGTGCCAGCAGCTCAGGCGTGGGCTTACCCGGGGTGCACCAAGAGACCCAGTACTTC.

The chain joins TRBV2 to TRBJ1-4; weak D call: TRBD1 (5 bases). The CDR3 has 15 amino acids. Trimming took 0 bases from V and 3 from J, leaving 8 bases between them. Germline V gene data show CDR1 as SNHLY and CDR2 as FYNNEI. In DNA, the CDR3 is TGTGCCAGCAGTGAAGCCGGCAGGGCTAATGAAAAACTGTTTTTT. The encoded protein is CASSEAGRANEKLFF.

The CDR3 coding sequence is TGTGCCAGCAGTTTAAGGGGGCTCTCCTACGAGCAGTACTTC. This sequence encodes CASSLRGLSYEQYF. This sequence joins TRBV27 and TRBJ2-7; 7 bases are a match to TRBD1. The germline gives CDR1 MNHEY, CDR2 SMNVEV (reference sequence). The length of the CDR3 is 14 residues. Germline trimming cut 2 bases from V and 0 bases from J; bases unmatched to any gene: 1.

The rearrangement uses TRBV3-1 (or the pseudogene TRBV3-2) and TRBJ1-5; D possibly corresponds to TRBD1 (6 bases). There are 14 residues in the CDR3. The V end was cut by 4 bases, the J end by 7 bases, with 14 bases between. The germline CDR1 and CDR2 sequences are LGHDT and YNNKEL (reference sequence). For the CDR3, the DNA is TGTGCCAGCAGCCTAAGGGGGGGCCGGCAGCCCCAGCATTTT. Protein product: CASSLRGGRQPQHF.

The CDR3 nucleotides read TGCGCCAGCAGCTTGGCGAGGACAGGGCCCGGGGAGCTGTTTTTT. This encodes CASSLARTGPGELFF. The rearrangement uses TRBV5-1 and TRBJ2-2; TRBD1 aligns across 8 bases. This CDR3 comprises 15 residues. Per the germline V gene, CDR1 is SGHRS and CDR2 is YFSETQ. Trimming at V came to 0 bases and at J to 6 bases, leaving 4 bases not matched to a gene. The entire variable domain, with the rest obtained from reference TRBV5-1 and TRBJ2-2, is as follows: KAGVTQTPRYLIKTRGQQVTLSCSPISGHRSVSWYQQTPGQGLQFLFEYFSETQRNKGNFPGRFSGRQFSNSRSEMNVSTLELGDSALYLCASSLARTGPGELFFGEGSRLTVL.

This chain connects TRBV11-2 to TRBJ2-2, with D possibly being TRBD1 (5 bases). V was trimmed by 3 bases and J by 3 bases, leaving 8 bases between them. In germline, CDR1 is SGHAT, CDR2 FQNNGV. The CDR3 has 14 residues. Here the CDR3 DNA reads TGTGCCAGCAGCTTCGACAGATACACCGGGGAGCTGTTTTTT. Translation gives CASSFDRYTGELFF. The full variable domain, its missing parts supplied by reference TRBV11-2 and TRBJ2-2, is EAGVAQSPRYKIIEKRQSVAFWCNPISGHATLYWYQQILGQGPKLLIQFQNNGVVDDSQLPKDRFSAERLKGVDSTLKIQPAKLEDSAVYLCASSFDRYTGELFFGEGSRLTVL.

V usage is TRBV29-1 and J usage is TRBJ1-4; the D gene is possibly TRBD1 (5 bases). Looked up from germline, CDR1 is SQVTM and CDR2 is ANQGSEA. There are 13 residues in the CDR3. Trimming took off 6 bases at V and 4 bases at J, with 12 bases between the two ends. CDR3: CSVQRGVNEKLFF. In nucleotides, the CDR3 is TGCAGCGTACAACGGGGGGTTAATGAAAAACTGTTTTTT.

The chain has TRBV6-5 and TRBJ1-1; D is possibly TRBD1 (6 bases). Per germline, CDR1 MNHEY and CDR2 SVGAGI. The CDR3 sequence is 13 residues long. V was pared by 2 bases and J by 6 bases, with 10 bases between. The CDR3 DNA reads as TGTGCCAGCAGTTACATCAGGGGCGCTGAAGCTTTCTTT. The encoded protein is CASSYIRGAEAFF.

The rearrangement uses TRBV27 and TRBJ2-1; TRBD1 might be the D (5 bases). V was clipped by 4 bases and J by 1 base, with 11 bases between them. The CDR3 has 15 amino acids. CDR1 and CDR2 from the germline V gene are MNHEY and SMNVEV (reference sequence). The CDR3 here is CASSSQGLSYNEQFF. Written as DNA, the CDR3 is TGTGCCAGCAGTTCCCAGGGCCTTTCCTACAATGAGCAGTTCTTC.

The V and J genes are TRBV6-6 and TRBJ1-1; possible D gene TRBD1, 5 bases. The CDR3 has 15 residues. The V and J ends lost 2 bases and 1 base respectively, with 11 bases between them. The germline CDR1 and CDR2 sequences are MNHNY and SVGAGI (reference sequence). Here the CDR3 reads CASSYGGQGNTEAFF. As DNA, the CDR3 is TGTGCCAGCAGTTACGGTGGGCAGGGGAACACTGAAGCTTTCTTT.

This chain uses TRBV19 with TRBJ1-2; D unresolved. Looked up from germline, CDR1 is LNHDA and CDR2 is SQIVND (reference sequence). The CDR3 is 12 amino acids. V lost 4 bases, J lost 3 bases, and 6 bases lay in between. CDR3 amino acids: CASSRTDYGYTF. CDR3 in DNA: TGTGCCAGTAGTAGAACAGACTATGGCTACACCTTC.

A note on this clone: The same CDR3 can be traced to other DNA sequences in this sample. V gene TRBV5-1 combines with J gene TRBJ2-7; 9 nucleotides match TRBD1. The CDR3 is 15 residues long. Germline loops: CDR1 SGHRS, CDR2 YFSETQ. Unmatched junction bases numbered 5, after V lost 4 bases and J lost 0 bases. CDR3 DNA: TGCGCCAGCAGCGTGGGACAGGGAAGCTCCTACGAGCAGTACTTC. Its translation is CASSVGQGSSYEQYF. Looking up the rest from reference TRBV5-1 and TRBJ2-7 gives the full variable domain: KAGVTQTPRYLIKTRGQQVTLSCSPISGHRSVSWYQQTPGQGLQFLFEYFSETQRNKGNFPGRFSGRQFSNSRSEMNVSTLELGDSALYLCASSVGQGSSYEQYFGPGTRLTVT.

V is TRBV25-1 and J is TRBJ2-7; D might be TRBD1 (6 bases). This CDR3 region has 15 residues. CDR1 and CDR2 (germline): MGHDK, SYGVNS. Trimming cost V 1 base and J 0 bases, with 10 bases left between them. The CDR3 DNA reads TGTGCCAGCAGTGAATCTTTGGGGGCCTCCTACGAGCAGTACTTC. This encodes CASSESLGASYEQYF.

The chain carries TRBV19 and TRBJ2-7, with a weak D call TRBD1 (6 bases). This CDR3 has 15 amino acids. With 5 bases removed from V and 0 bases from J, the gap between germline ends came to 14 bases. The V gene's germline CDR1 is LNHDA and CDR2 SQIVND (reference sequence). The CDR3: CASSRDRTSSYEQYF. CDR3 DNA sequence: TGTGCCAGTAGTCGTGACAGGACGAGCTCCTACGAGCAGTACTTC.

The V and J genes are TRBV5-6 and TRBJ2-5, with TRBD2 matching 11 bases. This CDR3 is built from 15 residues. The germline gives CDR1 SGHDT, CDR2 YYEEEE. J gave up 4 bases and V 0 bases, and 2 bases lay outside the gene matches. CDR3 bases: TGTGCCAGCAGCTTGGGACTAGCGGGGACAGAGACCCAGTACTTC. This sequence encodes CASSLGLAGTETQYF.

The chain recombines TRBV2 with TRBJ1-2; 7 positions match TRBD1. The CDR3 is 14 amino acids. V trimming: 6 bases; J trimming: 6 bases; junction bases outside the gene matches: 10. Germline CDR1 and CDR2: SNHLY and FYNNEI. Written as DNA, the CDR3 is TGTGCCAGCAGGGAAACAGGGGTGATCGATGGCTACACCTTC. Amino acids: CASRETGVIDGYTF.